The entry below gives a single T cell receptor beta chain sequence along with its context. These data are taken from a study of blood T cell repertoires in COVID-19. Original processing notes: Amplification of reference gene primers provided the estimated nucleated cell counts. Measured with immunoSEQ multiplex PCR; TCRdb has only the in-frame clones, and not every one. D and trimming come from the DNA, and the V and J calls and clone size come from that table. The table lists 150,000 to 200,000 clones, around 85% of them singletons, with 3% to 3.5% in the top ten. With 4 bases clipped from V and 0 bases from J, the junction kept 4 bases outside the gene matches. CDR1 is SEHNR and CDR2 is FQNEAQ in the germline V gene (reference sequence). The CDR3 has 18 residues.

Sequencing was done on a sample of peripheral blood. The chain carries TRBV7-9 and TRBJ2-1; TRBD2 agrees at 15 bases. The TCR comes from a human donor with acute or convalescent COVID-19. The donor label of this sample is uncertain. The CDR3 sequence: CASSWTSGGGSSYNEQFF. For the CDR3, the DNA is TGTGCCAGCAGCTGGACTAGCGGGGGGGGCAGCTCCTACAATGAGCAGTTCTTC.